This entry lists 32 T cell receptor beta chains sequenced from one sample in a study of T cell clonality in common variable immunodeficiency. The method was immunoSEQ multiplex PCR; TCRdb's version includes in-frame clones alone and lacks a portion of them. Sampling found more than 65,000 clones, none seen once. The specimen sequenced was peripheral blood mononuclear cells. The receptor source for this set is a person aged 18 to 75 in good health.

This clone was recorded at least ten times. The read terminates 3 residues ahead of where the CDR3 ends, so the germline J gene completes it. V and J are TRBV6-2 or TRBV6-3 and TRBJ1-5; the D gene is possibly TRBD1 (5 bases). CDR1 is MNHEY, CDR2 SVGEGT, per germline. Trimming cost V 7 bases and J 0 bases, with 16 bases left between them. This CDR3 contains 16 residues. Partial CDR3 DNA: TGTGCCAGCACCGACCGAACGGGGGTTAGCAATCAGCCC. This gives the protein CASTDRTGVSNQP. The entire CDR3 protein reads CASTDRTGVSNQPQHF.

This clone was seen ten or more times. The read stops 3 residues short of the end of the CDR3; the missing end is completed from the germline J gene. The chain links TRBV30 to TRBJ2-5; maybe TRBD1 (6 bases). Per germline, CDR1 GTSNPN and CDR2 SVGIG (reference sequence). V was clipped by 0 bases and J by 7 bases, with 15 bases between them. The CDR3 contains 14 residues. This CDR3 reads CAWSVAGAGVTQYF. Incomplete CDR3 DNA: TGTGCCTGGAGTGTTGCAGGGGCAGGGGTGACC.

Many counts were recorded for this clone. A junction end diverges from the germline sequence, so it may reflect a read error. The CDR3 is cut off 3 residues early in the read; its end comes from the germline J gene. The rearrangement joins TRBV7-7 to TRBJ2-5; 13 nucleotides line up with TRBD2. CDR3 length: 16 residues. CDR1 and CDR2 from the germline V gene are SSHAT and FNYEAQ (reference sequence). The sequenced CDR3 bases are TGTGCTAGCAGCTCCCGACTAGCGGGAGGACAAGAGACC. This sequence encodes CASSSRLAGGQET. The whole CDR3 reads CASSSRLAGGQETQYF.

This clone was observed a handful of times. The read finishes 3 residues shy of the CDR3 end, and the germline J gene is used to complete it. This chain connects TRBV5-1 to TRBJ1-6, with 8 bases identical to TRBD1. From germline, CDR1 is SGHRS and CDR2 YFSETQ. CDR3 size: 15 residues. The trim removed 4 bases at V and 6 bases at J, leaving 6 bases unmatched. The CDR3 DNA, read in part, is TGCGCCAGCAGCCAGGGGGCAGGTTCTAATTCACCC. Translating it yields CASSQGAGSNSP. The complete CDR3 sequence is CASSQGAGSNSPLHF.

There are many counts of this clone. The CDR3 end is not reached by the read, which stops 3 residues before it; the germline J gene fills it in. At the DNA level, this CDR3 is encoded by other sequences in the same sample as well. The genes are TRBV19 and TRBJ2-7; 10 nucleotides match TRBD2. The CDR3 is 16 residues long. The V gene's germline CDR1 is LNHDA and CDR2 SQIVND (reference sequence). The V segment lost 5 bases and the J segment 4 bases; nucleotides outside the gene matches: 11. The CDR3 loop is CASSPTAGGSPYEQYF. Partial CDR3 DNA: TGTGCCAGTAGTCCCACAGCGGGAGGGTCCCCTTACGAG.

This clone came up many times. The read is 3 residues too short to cover the CDR3 end, so that end is filled in from the germline J gene. The chain joins TRBV10-1 to TRBJ2-7; D is uncertain. The V end was cut by 5 bases, the J end by 4 bases, with 12 bases between. Per germline, CDR1 WNHNN and CDR2 SYGVQD (reference sequence). This CDR3 spans 13 amino acids. CDR3 loop: CASSSFAEYEQYF. The covered CDR3 bases are TGCGCCAGCAGTTCGTTTGCGGAATACGAG.

This clone was observed many times. The CDR3 is cut off 3 residues early in the read; its end comes from the germline J gene. This CDR3 is also generated by other DNA sequences in the sample. The chain combines TRBV2 with TRBJ2-1, with TRBD2 identical over 7 bases. V shed 8 bases and J 6 bases; nucleotides not matched to a gene: 13. The germline V gene encodes CDR1 SNHLY and CDR2 FYNNEI. The CDR3 is 15 amino acids. The CDR3 here is CASRMTGGGSNEQFF. The CDR3 DNA, read in part, is TGTGCCAGCCGGATGACGGGGGGAGGATCCAATGAG. Combining the CDR3 with reference TRBV2 and TRBJ2-1 gives the whole variable domain EPEVTQTPSHQVTQMGQEVILRCVPISNHLYFYWYRQILGQKVEFLVSFYNNEISEKSEIFDDQFSVERPDGSNFTLKIRSTKLEDSAMYFCASRMTGGGSNEQFFGPGTRLTVL.

This clone has at least ten counts. Read sequence stops 3 residues before the CDR3 end, and the germline J gene provides the missing end. The V call is TRBV19, the J call TRBJ1-1; the D gene is possibly TRBD1 (5 bases). The germline CDR1 and CDR2 sequences are LNHDA and SQIVND (reference sequence). The CDR3 runs to 14 residues. Between the trimmed V and J ends, which lost 8 bases and 0 bases, there was a span of 13 bases. CDR3: CASFRGRVNTEAFF. CDR3 DNA (partial): TGTGCCAGTTTTAGGGGCCGAGTGAACACTGAA.

At least ten counts were recorded for this clone. The sequence runs out 3 residues before the end of the CDR3; the remainder is reconstructed from the germline J gene. This chain connects TRBV5-1 to TRBJ2-1, with 8 bases aligning to TRBD2. CDR1 and CDR2 (germline): SGHRS, YFSETQ. With V trimmed by 4 bases and J by 7 bases, 7 bases remained unmatched. This CDR3 is built from 14 residues. The CDR3 sequence is CASSPGLVDNEQFF. CDR3 bases read: TGCGCCAGCAGCCCGGGACTAGTGGATAATGAG.

This clone has ten or more counts. The read ends 3 residues before the CDR3 terminus; that terminus is restored from the germline J gene. The chain carries TRBV20-1 and TRBJ2-7, with D perhaps matching TRBD1 (5 bases). V lost 6 bases and J 0 bases, leaving 18 bases between the germline ends. The CDR3 contains 15 residues. CDR1 DFQATT and CDR2 SNEGSKA come from the germline V gene (reference sequence). This CDR3 reads CSARPQQGYSYEQYF. CDR3 DNA, as far as it was read: TGCAGTGCCAGGCCCCAGCAGGGTTACTCCTACGAG.

This clone was seen many times. Read sequence stops 3 residues before the CDR3 end, and the germline J gene provides the missing end. The rearrangement links TRBV20-1 to TRBJ2-2; TRBD1 matches 12 bases. The germline gives CDR1 DFQATT, CDR2 SNEGSKA (reference sequence). This CDR3 comprises 16 residues. With V trimmed by 4 bases and J by 3 bases, 6 bases remained unmatched. The CDR3 bases that were read are TGCAGTGCTAAGCCCGGGACAGGGGGCGACACCGGGGAG. Its protein product is CSAKPGTGGDTGE. The whole CDR3 region reads CSAKPGTGGDTGELFF.

There are many counts of this clone. The read halts 3 residues ahead of the CDR3 end, with the missing end drawn from the germline J gene. The chain uses TRBV20-1 and TRBJ1-4; weak D call: TRBD1 (5 bases). The CDR3 totals 13 residues. Germline loops: CDR1 DFQATT, CDR2 SNEGSKA (reference sequence). The part of the CDR3 DNA that was read is TGCAGGCGGGGGTCCCGGAAGAGTGAAAAA. Translated: CRRGSRKSEK. The full-length CDR3 reads as CRRGSRKSEKLFF.

The table lists this clone with many counts. The CDR3 goes on 3 residues after the read ends, and that part is filled in from the germline J gene. This sequence joins TRBV30 and TRBJ1-6; TRBD1 agrees at 8 bases. CDR1 GTSNPN and CDR2 SVGIG come from the germline V gene (reference sequence). The V gene end was trimmed by 5 bases and the J gene end by 7 bases; junction bases not matched to a gene: 4. CDR3 length: 13 amino acids. The sequenced CDR3 bases are TGTGCCTGGGCACAGGGGGAGAATTCACCC. This translates into CAWAQGENSP. The CDR3 as a whole reads CAWAQGENSPLHF.

This clone has at least ten counts. The read ends 3 residues before the CDR3 terminus; that terminus is restored from the germline J gene. The gene calls are TRBV5-6 and TRBJ2-5, with TRBD2 identical over 8 bases. Trimming removed 4 bases from V and 3 bases from J; junction bases left unmatched: 5. The CDR3 runs to 14 residues. Per the germline V gene, CDR1 is SGHDT and CDR2 is YYEEEE. The sequenced CDR3 bases are TGTGCCAGCAGCATAACTAGCGGAGAAGAGACC. This gives the protein CASSITSGEET. The whole CDR3 region reads CASSITSGEETQYF. The whole variable domain, remainder taken from reference TRBV5-6 and TRBJ2-5, is DAGVTQSPTHLIKTRGQQVTLRCSPKSGHDTVSWYQQALGQGPQFIFQYYEEEERQRGNFPDRFSGHQFPNYSSELNVNALLLGDSALYLCASSITSGEETQYFGPGTRLLVL.

This clone is termed medium-sized. The CDR3 end lies 3 residues beyond the end of the read and is filled in from the germline J gene. V gene TRBV10-3 combines with J gene TRBJ2-1; 9 positions match TRBD1. This CDR3 is built from 14 residues. V was pared by 11 bases and J by 5 bases, with 10 bases of the junction left unmatched. CDR1 ENHRY and CDR2 SYGVKD come from the germline V gene. The sequenced part of the CDR3 DNA is TGTGCCGCCACCGGGGACAGGGACGACAATGAG. Its translation is CAATGDRDDNE. The CDR3 in full is CAATGDRDDNEQFF.

In its sample, this clone was seen many times. Read data end 3 residues before the CDR3 end; the end is taken from the germline J gene. The rearrangement joins TRBV20-1 to TRBJ2-3, with D hard to call. The germline CDR1 and CDR2 sequences are DFQATT and SNEGSKA (reference sequence). The CDR3 contains 13 residues. CDR3 DNA (partial): TGCAGCCGTGAGGCGGTTAGCACAGATACG. This encodes CSREAVSTDT. The whole CDR3 sequence reads CSREAVSTDTQYF.

This clone was counted at least ten times. The read ends 3 residues early relative to the CDR3; the germline J gene fills the gap. V is TRBV7-8 and J is TRBJ1-5; tentative D call: TRBD1 (5 bases). V gave up 5 bases and J gave up 7 bases, with 15 bases separating them. Germline V gene data show CDR1 as SGHVS and CDR2 as FQNEAQ. The length of the CDR3 is 14 residues. The CDR3: CASSHGHVRQPQHF. Incomplete CDR3 DNA: TGTGCCAGCAGCCACGGACACGTAAGGCAGCCC.

In its sample, this clone was seen many times. The read ends 3 residues shy of where the CDR3 ends; the end is completed using the germline J gene. This chain joins TRBV7-6 and TRBJ1-3; 7 bases agree with TRBD1. Germline V gives CDR1 SGHVS, CDR2 FNYEAQ. The CDR3 runs to 18 residues. V was clipped by 5 bases and J by 0 bases; unmatched bases: 13. The DNA read from the CDR3 is TGTGCCAGCAGCCCGAGGAGGGGGCAGGGAAGCTCTGGAAACACC. Protein sequence: CASSPRRGQGSSGNT. The CDR3 in full is CASSPRRGQGSSGNTIYF.

This clone was observed a handful of times. The read ends 3 residues shy of where the CDR3 ends; the end is completed using the germline J gene. The chain has TRBV7-2 and TRBJ1-1; D is possibly TRBD1 (5 bases). The CDR3 contains 14 residues. CDR1 and CDR2 (germline): SGHTA, FQGNSA. Deletions cut 1 base from V and 4 bases from J, with 10 bases between. The CDR3 DNA, read in part, is TGTGCCAGCAGCTTAGGGGGCTTGGTCACTGAA. Translating gives CASSLGGLVTE. The full-length CDR3 reads as CASSLGGLVTEAFF.

This clone was found many times. CDR3 in amino acids: CSVEASGPSSGNTIYF. The sequenced CDR3 bases are TGCAGCGTTGAAGCATCAGGGCCGAGCTCTGGAAACACC. The chain combines TRBV29-1 with TRBJ1-3; TRBD1 might be the D (5 bases). The read halts 3 residues ahead of the CDR3 end, with the missing end drawn from the germline J gene. The V gene lost 1 base and the J gene lost 0 bases, with 13 bases spanning the gap. CDR3 size: 16 residues. Germline V gene sequence: CDR1 SQVTM, CDR2 ANQGSEA.

As to this clone: The CDR3 end falls 3 residues outside the read, so it is completed with the germline J gene. The chain employs TRBV7-2 and TRBJ1-2; D ambiguous. This CDR3 comprises 14 residues. The germline CDR1 and CDR2 sequences are SGHTA and FQGNSA. The CDR3: CASSPGLALNDYTF. The sequenced part of the CDR3 DNA is TGTGCCAGCAGCCCCGGACTAGCGTTGAATGAC.

This clone was picked up many times. Read sequence stops 3 residues before the CDR3 end, and the germline J gene provides the missing end. The chain recombines TRBV19 with TRBJ2-6; D not certain. V was pared by 7 bases and J by 0 bases, with 10 bases between. The germline V gene encodes CDR1 LNHDA and CDR2 SQIVND (reference sequence). CDR3 length equals 15 residues. The sequenced part of the CDR3 DNA is TGTGCCAGTAAGGGTGAAGGCTCTGGGGCCAACGTC. It specifies CASKGEGSGANV. The full CDR3 protein is CASKGEGSGANVLTF.

This clone showed up many times. The read halts 3 residues ahead of the CDR3 end, with the missing end drawn from the germline J gene. The rearrangement joins TRBV5-4 to TRBJ2-3; D is perhaps TRBD1 (5 bases). The V and J ends lost 2 bases and 2 bases respectively, with 12 bases between them. CDR1 SGHNT and CDR2 YYREEE come from the germline V gene (reference sequence). CDR3 length equals 15 residues. The CDR3 DNA, read in part, is TGTGCCAGCAGCTTCGGCCAGGGTAACACAGATACG. Its protein is CASSFGQGNTDT. The full CDR3 reads CASSFGQGNTDTQYF.

This clone was seen many times. The read ends 3 residues before the CDR3 terminus; that terminus is restored from the germline J gene. V is TRBV28 and J is TRBJ1-5; TRBD1 aligns across 7 bases. Per germline, CDR1 MDHEN and CDR2 SYDVKM. The CDR3 covers 14 residues. The junction had 8 bases not matched to a gene; V was cut back by 6 bases and J by 6 bases. CDR3 DNA (partial): TGTGCCAGCAGAGCTGGGACAGCAAGTCAGCCC. It codes for CASRAGTASQP. The full CDR3 protein reads CASRAGTASQPQHF.

This clone was seen at least ten times. Sequencing ends 3 residues short of the CDR3 end; the germline J gene provides the rest. The rearrangement uses TRBV19 and TRBJ1-2, with D possibly TRBD1 on 6 matching bases. From germline, CDR1 is LNHDA and CDR2 SQIVND (reference sequence). The V gene lost 3 bases and the J gene lost 4 bases, with 12 bases spanning the gap. The CDR3 spans 14 residues. CDR3: CASSIRGAGYGYTF. CDR3 DNA, as far as it was read: TGTGCCAGTAGTATCCGGGGGGCTGGCTATGGC. The entire variable domain, with the rest obtained from reference TRBV19 and TRBJ1-2, is as follows: DGGITQSPKYLFRKEGQNVTLSCEQNLNHDAMYWYRQDPGQGLRLIYYSQIVNDFQKGDIAEGYSVSREKKESFPLTVTSAQKNPTAFYLCASSIRGAGYGYTFGSGTRLTVV.

Comment on this clone: The read ends 3 residues early relative to the CDR3; the germline J gene fills the gap. The genes are TRBV5-4 and TRBJ2-7, with D tentatively TRBD1 (6 bases). The CDR3 extends over 16 amino acids. V gave up 0 bases and J gave up 2 bases, with 15 bases separating them. Germline V gene lookup returns CDR1 SGHNT and CDR2 YYREEE (reference sequence). The CDR3 loop reads CASSLGGRRPAYEQYF. The part of the CDR3 DNA that was read is TGTGCCAGCAGCTTGGGGGGGCGCAGACCCGCCTACGAG. The full variable domain, in which reference TRBV5-4 and TRBJ2-7 provide the parts outside the CDR3, is ETGVTQSPTHLIKTRGQQVTLRCSSQSGHNTVSWYQQALGQGPQFIFQYYREEENGRGNFPPRFSGLQFPNYSSELNVNALELDDSALYLCASSLGGRRPAYEQYFGPGTRLTVT.

Ten or more counts support this clone. The read terminates 3 residues ahead of where the CDR3 ends, so the germline J gene completes it. This chain joins TRBV2 and TRBJ2-7; tentative D call: TRBD2 (6 bases). There are 15 residues in the CDR3. Per germline, CDR1 SNHLY and CDR2 FYNNEI. V gave up 5 bases and J gave up 0 bases, with 14 bases separating them. The CDR3 region is CASSPPGLRSYEQYF. CDR3 DNA, as far as it was read: TGTGCCAGCAGTCCCCCGGGACTCCGCTCCTACGAG.

In this sample, this clone turned up many times. With the read ending 3 residues before the CDR3 end, the germline J gene is used to fill in that end. This chain uses TRBV10-1 with TRBJ1-5; D is unresolved. Trimming cost V 2 bases and J 9 bases, with 8 bases left between them. Germline V lookup: CDR1 WNHNN, CDR2 SYGVQD (reference sequence). There are 12 residues in the CDR3. The covered CDR3 bases are TGCGCCAGCAGTGAGGGAGGGCTGCCC. It is translated as CASSEGGLP. The CDR3 in full is CASSEGGLPQHF.

This clone was counted many times. Read sequence stops 3 residues before the CDR3 end, and the germline J gene provides the missing end. This sequence joins TRBV20-1 and TRBJ2-7, with D tentatively TRBD1 (6 bases). CDR1 is DFQATT and CDR2 is SNEGSKA in the germline V gene (reference sequence). The CDR3 is 11 amino acids. V was cut by 0 bases and J by 6 bases, with 6 bases left in between. The sequenced part of the CDR3 DNA is TGCAGTGCTAGAGAAGGGGGCGAG. It encodes CSAREGGE. The CDR3 as a whole reads CSAREGGEQYF.

Only a few counts were recorded for this clone. The read falls 3 residues short of the CDR3 end, and the missing part is taken from the germline J gene. The J gene is TRBJ1-5, the V gene TRBV10-2; D remains unclear. The CDR3 runs to 15 residues. The V end lost 6 bases, the J end lost 0 bases, and 12 bases lay between the germline ends. Germline V gene lookup returns CDR1 WSHSY and CDR2 SAAADI. The CDR3 DNA, read in part, is TGCGCCAGCAGAGAAGGGTCGTTTAGCAATCAGCCC. Protein sequence: CASREGSFSNQP. The complete CDR3 reads CASREGSFSNQPQHF.

Ten or more counts support this clone. With the read ending 3 residues before the CDR3 end, the germline J gene is used to fill in that end. V is TRBV18 and J is TRBJ2-1; D not resolved. CDR3 length equals 15 residues. Germline V gene data show CDR1 as KGHSH and CDR2 as LQKENI. V dropped 0 bases and J dropped 0 bases, with 6 bases sitting between them. Partial CDR3 DNA: TGTGCCAGCTCACCACCAAGTAGCTCCTACAATGAG. Its translation is CASSPPSSSYNE. From start to end, the CDR3 is CASSPPSSSYNEQFF. The variable domain in full, with the rest retrieved from reference TRBV18 and TRBJ2-1, is NAGVMQNPRHLVRRRGQEARLRCSPMKGHSHVYWYRQLPEEGLKFMVYLQKENIIDESGMPKERFSAEFPKEGPSILRIQQVVRGDSAAYFCASSPPSSSYNEQFFGPGTRLTVL.

This clone was detected ten times or more. With the read ending 3 residues before the CDR3 end, the germline J gene is used to fill in that end. The V and J genes are TRBV20-1 and TRBJ1-5; 7 bases are shared with TRBD1. The germline V gene has CDR1 DFQATT and CDR2 SNEGSKA (reference sequence). This CDR3 has 13 residues. J gave up 6 bases and V 2 bases, and 4 bases lay outside the gene matches. The CDR3 DNA, read in part, is TGCAGTGCTAGAACAGGGGTTACTCAGCCC. This gives the protein CSARTGVTQP. The full-length CDR3 reads as CSARTGVTQPQHF.